This passage covers 16 T cell receptor beta chains from one sample sequenced in a study of blood T cell repertoires in COVID-19. Libraries were prepared by immunoSEQ multiplex PCR; TCRdb keeps only in-frame clonotypes and omits some of them. Here the sample spans some 170,000 clones, 82% being singletons. The sample comprised peripheral blood. The receptors were gathered from a woman in her seventies with acute or convalescent COVID-19.

The chain combines TRBV19 with TRBJ1-1, with D tentatively TRBD1 (5 bases). The V and J ends lost 3 bases and 1 base respectively, with 21 bases between them. The CDR3 runs to 18 residues. Germline V lookup: CDR1 LNHDA, CDR2 SQIVND (reference sequence). In DNA, the CDR3 is TGTGCCAGTAGTATGGGGGGAGGGGCTCTAGCACGGAACACTGAAGCTTTCTTT. The encoded protein is CASSMGGGALARNTEAFF.

The chain is built from TRBV5-1 and TRBJ2-3; TRBD2 matches 13 bases. The CDR3 loop spans 15 amino acids. The junction had 3 bases not matched to a gene; V was cut back by 1 base and J by 7 bases. Germline V gene data show CDR1 as SGHRS and CDR2 as YFSETQ. In nucleotides, the CDR3 is TGCGCCAGCAGCTTGTTGACTAGCGGGAGGAATACGCAGTATTTT. It codes for CASSLLTSGRNTQYF.

The V gene is TRBV3-1 (or the pseudogene TRBV3-2), the J gene TRBJ1-1; 7 nucleotides match TRBD1. Germline CDR1 LGHDT, CDR2 YNNKEL (reference sequence). CDR3 length equals 14 residues. With 6 bases clipped from V and 4 bases from J, the junction kept 8 bases outside the gene matches. The CDR3 reads CASSQGGVGTEAFF. The CDR3 DNA sequence: TGTGCCAGCAGTCAGGGGGGTGTGGGCACTGAAGCTTTCTTT.

The V and J genes are TRBV6-5 and TRBJ1-5; D is uncertain. This CDR3 contains 13 residues. Trimming cost V 2 bases and J 5 bases, with 7 bases left between them. In germline, CDR1 is MNHEY, CDR2 SVGAGI. The CDR3 DNA sequence: TGTGCCAGCAGTTACCGCTTAGATCAGCCCCAGCATTTT. As protein: CASSYRLDQPQHF.

This clone was found once. This chain connects TRBV19 to TRBJ1-5; TRBD1 matches at 7 bases. Unmatched junction bases numbered 6, after V lost 4 bases and J lost 9 bases. Germline values: CDR1 LNHDA, CDR2 SQIVND (reference sequence). The CDR3 has 13 residues. The CDR3 DNA reads TGTGCCAGTAGTACAGACAGGGCTCGGCCCCAGCATTTT. Its protein is CASSTDRARPQHF. Full variable domain (outside the CDR3, taken from reference TRBV19 and TRBJ1-5): DGGITQSPKYLFRKEGQNVTLSCEQNLNHDAMYWYRQDPGQGLRLIYYSQIVNDFQKGDIAEGYSVSREKKESFPLTVTSAQKNPTAFYLCASSTDRARPQHFGDGTRLSIL.

The chain carries TRBV5-1 and TRBJ2-3, with 8 bases fitting TRBD1. CDR3 length equals 13 residues. V was clipped by 6 bases and J by 6 bases; unmatched bases: 6. CDR1 is SGHRS, CDR2 YFSETQ, per germline. CDR3 sequence (DNA): TGCGCCAGCACGGACAGGGTGGGCGATACGCAGTATTTT. Amino acid sequence: CASTDRVGDTQYF.

This clone was recorded a few times. The chain has TRBV20-1 and TRBJ1-2; D is undetermined. Germline CDR1 is DFQATT and CDR2 is SNEGSKA (reference sequence). V shed 3 bases and J shed 5 bases, with 13 bases lying between them. The CDR3 contains 13 residues. CDR3 loop: CSASDPGSYGYTF. Here the CDR3 DNA reads TGCAGTGCTAGTGACCCGGGTTCGTATGGCTACACCTTC.

CDR3 sequence: CASSRQGIGNGYTF. CDR3 in DNA: TGCGCCAGCAGTCGACAGGGGATTGGTAATGGCTACACCTTC. The rearrangement joins TRBV5-1 to TRBJ1-2; 8 bases fit TRBD1. The J segment lost 6 bases and the V segment lost 5 bases, leaving 9 bases of the junction unmatched. CDR1 is SGHRS, CDR2 YFSETQ, per germline. The CDR3 totals 14 residues.

The genes are TRBV28 and TRBJ2-5, with 8 bases fitting TRBD2. CDR1 and CDR2 from the germline V gene are MDHEN and SYDVKM. The ends lost 6 bases at V and 8 bases at J; junction bases unmatched: 8. CDR3 length: 13 amino acids. The CDR3 region has the DNA TGTGCCAGCAGGTTGACTAGCGAAAGAACCCAGTACTTC. It codes for CASRLTSERTQYF.

This chain connects TRBV30 to TRBJ1-5; 12 positions agree with TRBD1. J was trimmed by 5 bases and V by 3 bases; bases with no gene match: 5. CDR1 is GTSNPN and CDR2 is SVGIG in the germline V gene (reference sequence). This CDR3 spans 15 amino acids. The CDR3 reads CAWSPGQGAYQPQHF. CDR3 DNA: TGTGCCTGGAGCCCGGGACAGGGGGCCTATCAGCCCCAGCATTTT.

V and J are TRBV30 and TRBJ1-4; TRBD1 is a possible D gene (6 bases). V lost 3 bases and J lost 5, with 16 bases in between. This CDR3 is 15 amino acids long. Germline-derived CDR1 and CDR2 are GTSNPN and SVGIG (reference sequence). CDR3 amino acids: CAWSLQQGPNEKLFF. CDR3 nucleotide sequence: TGTGCCTGGAGCTTACAGCAGGGGCCAAATGAAAAACTGTTTTTT.

The chain couples TRBV6-4 to TRBJ2-7; 9 nucleotides match TRBD1. J lost 3 bases, V lost 9 bases, and 12 bases had no gene match. Germline assignment: CDR1 MRHNA and CDR2 SNTAGT. The CDR3 has 15 residues. CDR3 sequence: CARGVQGASCYEQYF. CDR3 bases: TGTGCCAGGGGAGTACAGGGGGCCTCCTGCTACGAGCAGTACTTC.

J is TRBJ2-1 and V is TRBV19, with D possibly matching TRBD1 (6 bases). Trimming took off 6 bases at V and 0 bases at J, with 12 bases between the two ends. Germline lookup yields CDR1 LNHDA and CDR2 SQIVND (reference sequence). The CDR3 extends over 15 amino acids. This CDR3 reads CASSPDRLSYNEQFF. The CDR3 nucleotides are TGTGCCAGTAGCCCGGACAGACTCTCCTACAATGAGCAGTTCTTC. The complete variable domain, with remaining parts taken from reference TRBV19 and TRBJ2-1, reads DGGITQSPKYLFRKEGQNVTLSCEQNLNHDAMYWYRQDPGQGLRLIYYSQIVNDFQKGDIAEGYSVSREKKESFPLTVTSAQKNPTAFYLCASSPDRLSYNEQFFGPGTRLTVL.

In DNA form, the CDR3 reads TGTGCCAGTAGTCCACAGCCGGGAGGCTCCCAAGAGACCCAGTACTTC. Encoded protein: CASSPQPGGSQETQYF. The chain is built from TRBV19 and TRBJ2-5; TRBD2 matches at 7 bases. Germline CDR1 LNHDA, CDR2 SQIVND (reference sequence). The CDR3 totals 16 residues. Unmatched junction bases numbered 10, after V lost 5 bases and J lost 1 base.

This rearrangement joins TRBV9 to TRBJ2-3; D possibly corresponds to TRBD2 (5 bases). CDR1 and CDR2 from the germline V gene are SGDLS and YYNGEE. CDR3 length: 14 residues. Trimming took 0 bases from V and 5 from J, leaving 10 bases between them. In nucleotides, the CDR3 is TGTGCCAGCAGCGTAGGAGGGTATGGAGATACGCAGTATTTT. Its protein is CASSVGGYGDTQYF.

This rearrangement joins TRBV29-1 to TRBJ2-5; possible D gene TRBD1, 5 bases. Germline values: CDR1 SQVTM, CDR2 ANQGSEA. V gave up 4 bases and J gave up 3 bases, with 15 bases separating them. The CDR3 totals 14 residues. In DNA form, the CDR3 reads TGCAGCGTTGTGAAGCTTGACAGAGAAGAGACCCAGTACTTC. It translates to CSVVKLDREETQYF.